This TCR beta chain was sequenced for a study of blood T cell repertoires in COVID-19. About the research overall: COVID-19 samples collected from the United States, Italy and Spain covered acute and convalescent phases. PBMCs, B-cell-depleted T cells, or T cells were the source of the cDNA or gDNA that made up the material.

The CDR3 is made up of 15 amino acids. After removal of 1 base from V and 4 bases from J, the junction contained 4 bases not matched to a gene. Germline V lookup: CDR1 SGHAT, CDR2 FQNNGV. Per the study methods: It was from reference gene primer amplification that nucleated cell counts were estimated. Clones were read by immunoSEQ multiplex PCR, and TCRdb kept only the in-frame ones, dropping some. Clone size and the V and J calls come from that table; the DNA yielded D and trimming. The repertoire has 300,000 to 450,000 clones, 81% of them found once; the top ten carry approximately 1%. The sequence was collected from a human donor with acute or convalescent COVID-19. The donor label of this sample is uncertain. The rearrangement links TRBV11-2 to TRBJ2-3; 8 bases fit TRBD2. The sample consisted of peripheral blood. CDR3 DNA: TGTGCCAGCAGCTTAGTTCAAGCGGGAGCAGATACGCAGTATTTT. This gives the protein CASSLVQAGADTQYF. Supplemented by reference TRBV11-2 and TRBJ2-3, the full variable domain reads EAGVAQSPRYKIIEKRQSVAFWCNPISGHATLYWYQQILGQGPKLLIQFQNNGVVDDSQLPKDRFSAERLKGVDSTLKIQPAKLEDSAVYLCASSLVQAGADTQYFGPGTRLTVL.